The source of this T cell receptor (beta chain) is a study of Ad26.COV2.S vaccination and SARS-CoV-2 variants. About the research overall: Into the muscle, Ad26.COV2.S was dosed once or twice, 56 days apart.

The V segment lost 4 bases and the J segment 3 bases; nucleotides outside the gene matches: 10. The CDR3 has 16 residues. Germline CDR1 reads LGHNT; CDR2 reads FRNRAP. Sequencing used immunoSEQ multiplex PCR; TCRdb keeps in-frame clones, though not all of them. The profile shows 250,000 to 300,000 clones, around 87% of them singletons. Regarding treatment: roughly 18 received Ad26.COV2.S at low or high dose, single or two shots; roughly five received placebo; per-sample allocation not given. Collection of the samples took place on day 63 after the first injection of vaccine or placebo. The V call is TRBV12-5, the J call TRBJ2-7, with 9 bases identical to TRBD2. Sequenced material: peripheral blood, taken in a trial of Ad26.COV2.S vaccine versus placebo. This receptor was taken from a person aged 18-60 years who received the Ad26.COV2.S COVID-19 vaccine or a placebo. Here the CDR3 reads CASGSNSGRTIYEQYF. CDR3 DNA: TGTGCTAGTGGTTCCAATAGCGGGAGAACTATCTACGAGCAGTACTTC.